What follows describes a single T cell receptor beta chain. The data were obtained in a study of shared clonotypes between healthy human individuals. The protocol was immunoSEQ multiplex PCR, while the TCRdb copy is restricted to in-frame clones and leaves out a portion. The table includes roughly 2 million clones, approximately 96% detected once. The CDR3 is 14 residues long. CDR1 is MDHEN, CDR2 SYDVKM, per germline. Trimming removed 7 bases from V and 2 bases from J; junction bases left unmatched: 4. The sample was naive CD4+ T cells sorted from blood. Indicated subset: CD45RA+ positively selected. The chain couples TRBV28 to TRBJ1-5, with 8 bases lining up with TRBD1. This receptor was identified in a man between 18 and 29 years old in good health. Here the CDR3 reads CASIVQGGNQPQHF. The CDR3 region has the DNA TGTGCCAGCATCGTACAGGGGGGCAATCAGCCCCAGCATTTT.